A few counts support the clone carrying this T cell receptor beta chain. Time point: sample taken at primary tumor resection. Samples were donated by 72 untreated early-stage non-small cell lung cancer patients. Whole RNA from tumor, nontumor lung or frozen PBMC was sequenced unsorted. TCRdb re-derived calls from the 5' RACE reads in MiXCR, one entry per CDR3 protein. The repertoire holds approximately 40,000 distinct CDR3 sequences, with about 7.2% as singletons. Germline CDR1 reads SGHAT; CDR2 reads FQNNGV. With V trimmed by 6 bases and J by 5 bases, 7 bases remained unmatched. The CDR3 contains 16 residues. This entry belongs to a study of spatial heterogeneity in lung cancer. Study information: Each unique TCR and UMI combination was seen more than ten times on average in raw reads.

This clonotype was sampled from a female donor with early-stage non-small cell lung cancer. The J gene is TRBJ2-1, the V gene TRBV11-2, with 13 nucleotides matching TRBD2. The sample consisted of PBMCs, taken at surgery. CDR3 bases: TGTGCCAGCAGTCCTACTAGCGGGAGGGCGAACAATGAGCAGTTCTTC. Translating it yields CASSPTSGRANNEQFF.